This T cell receptor (beta chain) was sequenced for a study of cytomegalovirus exposure and HLA in healthy donors. Findings and caveats of the study: The productive fraction for most TCR beta V segments was about 87% or about 30% in an earlier analysis. Researchers reported that a few CMV-associated chains were confirmed in vitro as CMV antigen-specific. Some V segments, including TRBV6-2 and TRBV6-3, were excluded as indistinguishable. Highest at DRB1 and lowest at HLA-C, TCR association rates differed among HLA loci in a later analysis.

The CDR3 covers 10 residues. Germline V gene lookup returns CDR1 SNHLY and CDR2 FYNNEI. V lost 8 bases, J lost 6 bases, and 8 bases lay in between. This PCR relied on a set of 60 Vbeta primers and 13 Jbeta primers. Measured with immunoSEQ multiplex PCR; TCRdb has only the in-frame clones, and not every one. There are 80,000 or so clones in the sample; 62% occur only once, and 4.4% lies in the top ten. Of note for this clone: The antigen is not known.

This chain connects TRBV2 to TRBJ2-7; a possible D gene is TRBD2 (5 bases). The specimen was PBMCs. The TCR originated in a male donor in good health and CMV-seropositive. The CDR3 DNA reads as TGTGCCAGCGAGGCGGGCGAGCAGTACTTC. This translates into CASEAGEQYF. The whole variable domain, filled in from reference TRBV2 and TRBJ2-7, reads EPEVTQTPSHQVTQMGQEVILRCVPISNHLYFYWYRQILGQKVEFLVSFYNNEISEKSEIFDDQFSVERPDGSNFTLKIRSTKLEDSAMYFCASEAGEQYFGPGTRLTVT.